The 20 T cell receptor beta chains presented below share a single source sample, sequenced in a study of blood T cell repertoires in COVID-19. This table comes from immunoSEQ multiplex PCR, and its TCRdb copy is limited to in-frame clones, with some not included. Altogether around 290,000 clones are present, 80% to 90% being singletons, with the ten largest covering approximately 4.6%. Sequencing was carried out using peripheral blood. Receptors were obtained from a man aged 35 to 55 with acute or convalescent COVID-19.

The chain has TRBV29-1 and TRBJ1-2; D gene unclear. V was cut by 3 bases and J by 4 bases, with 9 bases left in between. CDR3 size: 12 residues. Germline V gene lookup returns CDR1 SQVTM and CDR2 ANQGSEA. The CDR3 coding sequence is TGCAGCGTTGATCAGATTTTCTATGGCTACACCTTC. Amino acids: CSVDQIFYGYTF.

The chain's CDR3 is CASSLGGRGRNYEQYF. CDR3 sequence (DNA): TGTGCCAGCAGCTTAGGGGGCAGGGGGCGGAATTACGAGCAGTACTTC. The rearrangement links TRBV7-8 to TRBJ2-7; 8 positions agree with TRBD1. The V gene end was trimmed by 1 base and the J gene end by 4 bases; junction bases not matched to a gene: 9. Germline assignment: CDR1 SGHVS and CDR2 FQNEAQ. CDR3 length: 16 residues.

As DNA, the CDR3 is TGTGCCAGTAGCGAGGGCCGCGAAAAACTGTTTTTT. It encodes CASSEGREKLFF. V usage is TRBV19 and J usage is TRBJ1-4; unclear D gene. The CDR3 is 12 amino acids. Germline loops: CDR1 LNHDA, CDR2 SQIVND (reference sequence). Trimming pared 6 bases from V and 8 bases from J, leaving 10 bases between.

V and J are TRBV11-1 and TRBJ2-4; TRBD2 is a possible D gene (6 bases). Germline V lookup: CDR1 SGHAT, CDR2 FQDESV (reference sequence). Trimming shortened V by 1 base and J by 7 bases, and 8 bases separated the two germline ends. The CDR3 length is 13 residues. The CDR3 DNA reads TGTGCCAGCAGCTTAGGACTAGGGAACATTCAGTACTTC. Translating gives CASSLGLGNIQYF.

The CDR3 region is CASSGQLSYEQYF. The CDR3, as DNA: TGCGCCAGCAGCGGACAGCTTTCCTACGAGCAGTACTTC. The chain has TRBV5-1 and TRBJ2-7; TRBD1 is a possible D gene (6 bases). The CDR3 runs to 13 residues. V dropped 4 bases and J dropped 1 base, with 9 bases sitting between them. Germline V gene data show CDR1 as SGHRS and CDR2 as YFSETQ.

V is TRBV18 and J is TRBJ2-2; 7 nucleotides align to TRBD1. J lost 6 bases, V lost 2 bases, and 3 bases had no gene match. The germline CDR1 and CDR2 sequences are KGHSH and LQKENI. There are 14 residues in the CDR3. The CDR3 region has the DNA TGTGCCAGCTCACCAGGGACAGTAGCCGGGGAGCTGTTTTTT. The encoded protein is CASSPGTVAGELFF. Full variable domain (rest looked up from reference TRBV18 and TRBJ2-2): NAGVMQNPRHLVRRRGQEARLRCSPMKGHSHVYWYRQLPEEGLKFMVYLQKENIIDESGMPKERFSAEFPKEGPSILRIQQVVRGDSAAYFCASSPGTVAGELFFGEGSRLTVL.

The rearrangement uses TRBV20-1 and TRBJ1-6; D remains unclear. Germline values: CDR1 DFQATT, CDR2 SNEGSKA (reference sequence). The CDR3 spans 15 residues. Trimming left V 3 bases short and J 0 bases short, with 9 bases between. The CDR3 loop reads CSASKSLSYNSPLHF. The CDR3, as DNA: TGCAGTGCTAGTAAGAGTCTCTCCTATAATTCACCCCTCCACTTT.

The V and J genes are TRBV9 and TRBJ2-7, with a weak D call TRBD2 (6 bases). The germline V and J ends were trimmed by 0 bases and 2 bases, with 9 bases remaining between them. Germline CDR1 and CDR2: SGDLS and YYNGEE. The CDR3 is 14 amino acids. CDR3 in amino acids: CASSVAGETYEQYF. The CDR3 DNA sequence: TGTGCCAGCAGCGTAGCGGGGGAGACCTACGAGCAGTACTTC.

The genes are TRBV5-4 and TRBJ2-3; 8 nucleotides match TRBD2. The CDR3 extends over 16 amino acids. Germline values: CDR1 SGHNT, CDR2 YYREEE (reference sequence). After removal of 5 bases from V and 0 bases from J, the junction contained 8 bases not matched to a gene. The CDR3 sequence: CASRAGGVSSTDTQYF. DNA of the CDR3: TGTGCCAGCAGGGCCGGGGGGGTATCTAGCACAGATACGCAGTATTTT.

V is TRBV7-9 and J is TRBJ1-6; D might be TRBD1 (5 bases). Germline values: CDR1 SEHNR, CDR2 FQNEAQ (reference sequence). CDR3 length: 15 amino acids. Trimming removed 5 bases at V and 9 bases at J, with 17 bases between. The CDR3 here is CASSLDGGTASPLHF. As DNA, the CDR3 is TGTGCCAGCAGCCTCGACGGGGGGACGGCTTCACCCCTCCACTTT. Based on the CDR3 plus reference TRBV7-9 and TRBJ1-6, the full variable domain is DTGVSQNPRHKITKRGQNVTFRCDPISEHNRLYWYRQTLGQGPEFLTYFQNEAQLEKSRLLSDRFSAERPKGSFSTLEIQRTEQGDSAMYLCASSLDGGTASPLHFGNGTRLTVT.

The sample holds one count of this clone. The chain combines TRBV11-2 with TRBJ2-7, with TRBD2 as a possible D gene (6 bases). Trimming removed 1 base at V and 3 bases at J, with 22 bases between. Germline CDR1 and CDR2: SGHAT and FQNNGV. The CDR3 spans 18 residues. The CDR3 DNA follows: TGTGCCAGCAGCTTAGCAAGCCCCCTTCGAGGAGGGGTCTACGAGCAGTACTTC. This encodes CASSLASPLRGGVYEQYF.

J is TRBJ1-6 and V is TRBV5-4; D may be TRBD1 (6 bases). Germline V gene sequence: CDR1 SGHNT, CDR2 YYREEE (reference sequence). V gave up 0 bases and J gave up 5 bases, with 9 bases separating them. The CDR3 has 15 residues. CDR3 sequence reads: CASSLERGNNSPLHF. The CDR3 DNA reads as TGTGCCAGCAGCTTGGAAAGGGGGAATAATTCACCCCTCCACTTT.

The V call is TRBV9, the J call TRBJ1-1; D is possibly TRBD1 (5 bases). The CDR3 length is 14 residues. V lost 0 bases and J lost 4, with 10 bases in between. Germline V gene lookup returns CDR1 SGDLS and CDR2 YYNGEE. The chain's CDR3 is CASSVEWGVTEAFF. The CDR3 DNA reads TGTGCCAGCAGCGTAGAGTGGGGGGTCACTGAAGCTTTCTTT.

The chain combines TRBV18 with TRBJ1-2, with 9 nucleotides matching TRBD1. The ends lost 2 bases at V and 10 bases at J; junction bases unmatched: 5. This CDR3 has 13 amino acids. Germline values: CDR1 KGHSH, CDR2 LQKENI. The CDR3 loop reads CASSPGTGWTYTF. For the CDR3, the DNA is TGTGCCAGCTCACCAGGGACAGGGTGGACCTACACCTTC.

Written as DNA, the CDR3 is TGTGCCAGCAGCTTAGGTGAAGGACAGGGGGCGGATACGCAGTATTTT. It specifies CASSLGEGQGADTQYF. The chain joins TRBV11-3 to TRBJ2-3; 11 bases are shared with TRBD1. The trim removed 1 base at V and 6 bases at J, leaving 6 bases unmatched. The germline V gene has CDR1 SGHNT and CDR2 YENEEA. This CDR3 is built from 16 residues.

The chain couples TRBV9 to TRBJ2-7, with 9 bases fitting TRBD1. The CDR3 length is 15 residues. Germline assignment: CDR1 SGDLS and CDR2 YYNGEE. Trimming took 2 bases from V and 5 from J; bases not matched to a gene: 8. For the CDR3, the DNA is TGTGCCAGCAGCGTCTATGGGACAGGGACGGACGAGCAGTACTTC. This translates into CASSVYGTGTDEQYF.

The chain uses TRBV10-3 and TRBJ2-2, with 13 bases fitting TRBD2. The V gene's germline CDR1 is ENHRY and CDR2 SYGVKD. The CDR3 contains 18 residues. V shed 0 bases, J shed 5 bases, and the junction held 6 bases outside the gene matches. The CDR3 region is CAISESTSGGPGTGELFF. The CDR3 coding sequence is TGTGCCATCAGTGAGTCGACTAGCGGGGGGCCGGGAACCGGGGAGCTGTTTTTT.

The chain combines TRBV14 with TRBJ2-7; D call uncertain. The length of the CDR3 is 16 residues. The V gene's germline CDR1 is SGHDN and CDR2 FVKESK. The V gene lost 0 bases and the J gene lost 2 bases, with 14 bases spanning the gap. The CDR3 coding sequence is TGTGCCAGCAGCCAAGATCGGCGGCCTCTCCCCTACGAGCAGTACTTC. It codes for CASSQDRRPLPYEQYF.

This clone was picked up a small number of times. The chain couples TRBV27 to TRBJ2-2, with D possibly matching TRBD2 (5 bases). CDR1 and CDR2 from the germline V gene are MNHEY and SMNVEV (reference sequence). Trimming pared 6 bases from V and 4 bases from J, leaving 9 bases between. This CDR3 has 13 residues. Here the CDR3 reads CASRSAGTGELFF. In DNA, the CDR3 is TGTGCCAGCAGAAGCGCGGGCACCGGGGAGCTGTTTTTT.

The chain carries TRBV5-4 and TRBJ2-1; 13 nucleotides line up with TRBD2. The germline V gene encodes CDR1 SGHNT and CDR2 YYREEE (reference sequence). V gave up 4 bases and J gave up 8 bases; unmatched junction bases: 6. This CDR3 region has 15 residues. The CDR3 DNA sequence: TGTGCCAGCAGCCCCGGGACTAGCGGGGACCATGAGCAGTTCTTC. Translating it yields CASSPGTSGDHEQFF.